This T cell receptor (beta chain) derives from a study of lymphopenia after photon versus proton radiotherapy. The table lists this clone with a count of one. Germline V CDR1 and CDR2: SGHVT, SQSDAQ. The CDR3 consists of 16 residues. Trimming removed 4 bases at V and 2 bases at J, with 15 bases between. Data came from immunoSEQ multiplex PCR; TCRdb stores just in-frame clones and leaves some out. There are 35,000 to 50,000 clones in the sample; over 80% occur only once, and less than 30% lies in the top ten. The starting material was peripheral blood, obtained from a patient treated with proton-based radiotherapy. The chain employs TRBV7-4 and TRBJ1-5; TRBD1 might be the D (6 bases). The source is a woman in her 70s with pancreatic cancer. The CDR3 region has the DNA TGTGCCAGCAGCTACAGGGACCCTCCTGGCAATCAGCCCCAGCATTTT. As protein: CASSYRDPPGNQPQHF.